The table lists the clone carrying this T cell receptor beta chain with many counts. Unique molecular identifiers featured in how the TCRbeta library was prepared. TCRdb processed the PCR reads anew with MiXCR; each CDR3 protein has one entry. This table has roughly 100,000 distinct CDR3 sequences, 6.5% to 8.5% appearing once. The data originate from a study of T-cell reconstitution after alpha-beta-depleted transplantation in children. Germline-derived CDR1 and CDR2 are SGHDT and YYEEEE. CDR3 size: 15 residues. V lost 1 base and J 4 bases, leaving 13 bases between the germline ends. The source material was PBMCs from the stem cell graft donor, sampled from the stem cell graft. This TCR derives from a human donor who donated a stem cell graft to a child with congenital amegakaryocytic thrombocytopenia. The rearrangement links TRBV5-6 to TRBJ2-3, with TRBD2 as a possible D gene (5 bases). CDR3 sequence (DNA): TGTGCCAGCAGCTTGACTAGTTTCGGCGCAGATACGCAGTATTTT. It translates to CASSLTSFGADTQYF.